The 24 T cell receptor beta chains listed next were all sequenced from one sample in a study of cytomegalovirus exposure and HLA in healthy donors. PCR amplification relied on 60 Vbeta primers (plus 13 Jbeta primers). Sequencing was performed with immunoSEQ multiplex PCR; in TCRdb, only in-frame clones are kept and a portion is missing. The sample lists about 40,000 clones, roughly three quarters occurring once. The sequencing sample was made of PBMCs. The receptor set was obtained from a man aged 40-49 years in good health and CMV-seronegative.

The DNA of the CDR3 is TGTGCCAGTAGGGGATCCGGGACATCGAACACTGAAGCTTTCTTT. Its protein is CASRGSGTSNTEAFF. This chain uses TRBV19 with TRBJ1-1; possible D gene TRBD1, 6 bases. V dropped 6 bases and J dropped 1 base, with 15 bases sitting between them. The germline V gene has CDR1 LNHDA and CDR2 SQIVND (reference sequence). The CDR3 is made up of 15 amino acids.

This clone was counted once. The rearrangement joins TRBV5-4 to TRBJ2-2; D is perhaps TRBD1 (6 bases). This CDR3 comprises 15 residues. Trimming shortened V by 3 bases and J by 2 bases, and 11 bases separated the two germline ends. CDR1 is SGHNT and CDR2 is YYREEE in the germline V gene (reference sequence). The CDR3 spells CASSWGTSNTGELFF. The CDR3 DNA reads TGTGCCAGCAGCTGGGGGACATCTAACACCGGGGAGCTGTTTTTT.

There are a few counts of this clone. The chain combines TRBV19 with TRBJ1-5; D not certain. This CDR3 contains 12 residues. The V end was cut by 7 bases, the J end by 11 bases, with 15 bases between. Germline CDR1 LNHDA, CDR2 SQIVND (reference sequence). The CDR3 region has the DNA TGTGCCAGTAATTTTGAGAAGTCGGCCCAGCATTTT. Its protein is CASNFEKSAQHF.

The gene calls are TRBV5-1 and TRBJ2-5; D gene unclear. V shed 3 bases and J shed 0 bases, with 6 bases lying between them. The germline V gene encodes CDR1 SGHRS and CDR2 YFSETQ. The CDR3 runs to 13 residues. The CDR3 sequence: CASSSSYQETQYF. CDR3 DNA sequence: TGCGCCAGCAGCTCCTCGTACCAAGAGACCCAGTACTTC.

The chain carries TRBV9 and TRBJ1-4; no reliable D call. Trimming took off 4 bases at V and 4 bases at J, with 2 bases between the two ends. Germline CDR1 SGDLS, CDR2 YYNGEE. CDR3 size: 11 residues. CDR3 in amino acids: CASSRNEKLFF. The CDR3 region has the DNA TGTGCCAGCAGCCGTAATGAAAAACTGTTTTTT.

The CDR3 here is CAIRSDRGGNTGELFF. As DNA, the CDR3 is TGTGCCATCAGAAGTGACAGGGGAGGGAACACCGGGGAGCTGTTTTTT. The chain couples TRBV10-3 to TRBJ2-2, with 8 bases aligning to TRBD1. The CDR3 is 16 residues long. With 6 bases clipped from V and 1 base from J, the junction kept 7 bases outside the gene matches. Looked up from germline, CDR1 is ENHRY and CDR2 is SYGVKD.

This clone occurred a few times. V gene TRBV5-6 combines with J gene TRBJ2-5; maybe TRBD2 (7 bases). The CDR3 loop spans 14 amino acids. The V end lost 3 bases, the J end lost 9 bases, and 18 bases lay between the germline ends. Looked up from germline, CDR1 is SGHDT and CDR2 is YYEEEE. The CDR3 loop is CASSSGGLDWSQYF. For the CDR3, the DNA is TGTGCCAGCAGCTCCGGGGGGCTCGATTGGTCCCAGTACTTC. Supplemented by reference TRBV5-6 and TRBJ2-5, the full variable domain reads DAGVTQSPTHLIKTRGQQVTLRCSPKSGHDTVSWYQQALGQGPQFIFQYYEEEERQRGNFPDRFSGHQFPNYSSELNVNALLLGDSALYLCASSSGGLDWSQYFGPGTRLLVL.

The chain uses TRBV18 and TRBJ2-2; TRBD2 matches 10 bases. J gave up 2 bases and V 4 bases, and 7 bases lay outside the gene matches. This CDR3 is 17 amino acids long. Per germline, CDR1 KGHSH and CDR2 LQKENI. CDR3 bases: TGTGCCAGCTCACTCTCGACTAGCGGGTTCAACACCGGGGAGCTGTTTTTT. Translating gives CASSLSTSGFNTGELFF. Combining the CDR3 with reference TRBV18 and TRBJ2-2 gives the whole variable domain NAGVMQNPRHLVRRRGQEARLRCSPMKGHSHVYWYRQLPEEGLKFMVYLQKENIIDESGMPKERFSAEFPKEGPSILRIQQVVRGDSAAYFCASSLSTSGFNTGELFFGEGSRLTVL.

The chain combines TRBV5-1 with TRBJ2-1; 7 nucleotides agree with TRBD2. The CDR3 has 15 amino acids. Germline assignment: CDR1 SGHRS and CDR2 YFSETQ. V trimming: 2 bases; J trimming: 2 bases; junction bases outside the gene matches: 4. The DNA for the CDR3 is TGCGCCAGCAGCTTTTCGAGCGGGGCCTACAATGAGCAGTTCTTC. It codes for CASSFSSGAYNEQFF.

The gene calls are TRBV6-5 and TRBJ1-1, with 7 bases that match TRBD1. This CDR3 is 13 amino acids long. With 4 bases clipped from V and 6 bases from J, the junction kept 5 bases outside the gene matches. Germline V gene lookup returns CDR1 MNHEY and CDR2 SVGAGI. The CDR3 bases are TGTGCCAGCAGTTCCCGGGACAGCTCTGAAGCTTTCTTT. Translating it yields CASSSRDSSEAFF.

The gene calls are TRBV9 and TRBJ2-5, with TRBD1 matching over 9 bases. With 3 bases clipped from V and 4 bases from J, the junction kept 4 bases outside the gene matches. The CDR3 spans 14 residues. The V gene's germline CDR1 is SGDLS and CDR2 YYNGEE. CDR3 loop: CASSATGGRETQYF. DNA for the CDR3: TGTGCCAGCAGCGCCACAGGGGGCAGAGAGACCCAGTACTTC.

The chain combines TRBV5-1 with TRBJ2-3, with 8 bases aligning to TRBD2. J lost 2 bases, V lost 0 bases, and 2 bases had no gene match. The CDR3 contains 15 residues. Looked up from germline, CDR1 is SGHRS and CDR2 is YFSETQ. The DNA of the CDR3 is TGCGCCAGCAGCTTGGAGCGGGGGTCCACAGATACGCAGTATTTT. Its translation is CASSLERGSTDTQYF.

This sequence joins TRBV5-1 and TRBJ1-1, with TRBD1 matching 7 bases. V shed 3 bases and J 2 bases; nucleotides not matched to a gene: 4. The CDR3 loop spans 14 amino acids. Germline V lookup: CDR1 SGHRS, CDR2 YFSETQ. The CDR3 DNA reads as TGCGCCAGCAGCTCGGACAGGCCTAACACTGAAGCTTTCTTT. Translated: CASSSDRPNTEAFF.

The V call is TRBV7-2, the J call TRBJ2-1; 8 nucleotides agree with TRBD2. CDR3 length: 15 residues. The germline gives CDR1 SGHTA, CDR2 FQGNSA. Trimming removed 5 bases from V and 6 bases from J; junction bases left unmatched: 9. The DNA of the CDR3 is TGTGCCAGCAGCCTATTTGCGGGGGGACCCAATGAGCAGTTCTTC. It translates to CASSLFAGGPNEQFF.

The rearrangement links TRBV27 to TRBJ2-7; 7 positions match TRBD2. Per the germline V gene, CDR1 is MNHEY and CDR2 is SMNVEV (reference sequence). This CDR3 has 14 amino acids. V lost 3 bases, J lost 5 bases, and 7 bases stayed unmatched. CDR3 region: CASSLGREKNEQYF. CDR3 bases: TGTGCCAGCAGTTTGGGGAGGGAAAAAAACGAGCAGTACTTC.

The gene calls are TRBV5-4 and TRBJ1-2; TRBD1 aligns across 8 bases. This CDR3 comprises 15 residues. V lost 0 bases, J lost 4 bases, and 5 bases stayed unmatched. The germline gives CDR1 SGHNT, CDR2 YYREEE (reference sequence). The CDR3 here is CASSLGGQGVYGYTF. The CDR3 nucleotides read TGTGCCAGCAGCTTGGGTGGACAGGGAGTCTATGGCTACACCTTC.

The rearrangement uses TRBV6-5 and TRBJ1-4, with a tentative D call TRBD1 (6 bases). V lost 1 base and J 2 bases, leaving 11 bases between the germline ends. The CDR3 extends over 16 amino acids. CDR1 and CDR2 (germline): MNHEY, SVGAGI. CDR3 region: CASSYLQGRTNEKLFF. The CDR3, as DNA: TGTGCCAGCAGTTACTTACAGGGAAGGACTAATGAAAAACTGTTTTTT.

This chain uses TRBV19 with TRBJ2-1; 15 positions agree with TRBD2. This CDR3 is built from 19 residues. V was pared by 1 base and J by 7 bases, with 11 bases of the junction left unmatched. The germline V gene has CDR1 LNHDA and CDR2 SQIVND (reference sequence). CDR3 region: CASSIGLLGLAGGPNEQFF. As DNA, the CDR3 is TGTGCCAGTAGTATAGGCCTCCTCGGACTAGCGGGGGGGCCTAATGAGCAGTTCTTC.

The CDR3 loop reads CASSPGQGDYGYTF. The CDR3 DNA follows: TGTGCCAGCTCACCAGGACAGGGTGACTATGGCTACACCTTC. The rearrangement links TRBV18 to TRBJ1-2; 8 positions match TRBD1. CDR3 length: 14 residues. V was pared by 2 bases and J by 3 bases, with 2 bases of the junction left unmatched. Germline loops: CDR1 KGHSH, CDR2 LQKENI.

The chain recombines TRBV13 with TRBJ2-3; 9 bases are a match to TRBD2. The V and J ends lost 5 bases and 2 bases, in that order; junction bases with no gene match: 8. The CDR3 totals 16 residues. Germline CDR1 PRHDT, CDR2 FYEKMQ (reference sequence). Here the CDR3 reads CASSSQLAGPTDTQYF. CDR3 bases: TGTGCCAGCAGCAGCCAACTAGCGGGTCCCACAGATACGCAGTATTTT. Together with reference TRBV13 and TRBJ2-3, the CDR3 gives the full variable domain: AAGVIQSPRHLIKEKRETATLKCYPIPRHDTVYWYQQGPGQDPQFLISFYEKMQSDKGSIPDRFSAQQFSDYHSELNMSSLELGDSALYFCASSSQLAGPTDTQYFGPGTRLTVL.

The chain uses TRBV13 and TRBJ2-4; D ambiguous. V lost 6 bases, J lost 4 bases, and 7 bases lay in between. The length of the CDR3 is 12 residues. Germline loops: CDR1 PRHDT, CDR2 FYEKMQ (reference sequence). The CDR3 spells CASRGLKNIQYF. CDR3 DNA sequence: TGTGCCAGCAGGGGCCTTAAAAACATTCAGTACTTC.

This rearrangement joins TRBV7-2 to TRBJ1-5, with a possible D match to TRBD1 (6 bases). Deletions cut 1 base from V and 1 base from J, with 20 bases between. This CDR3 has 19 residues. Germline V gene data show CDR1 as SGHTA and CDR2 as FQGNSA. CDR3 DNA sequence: TGTGCCAGCAGCTTAGATACCTTGGTGGGGGGGCCAAGCAATCAGCCCCAGCATTTT. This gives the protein CASSLDTLVGGPSNQPQHF.

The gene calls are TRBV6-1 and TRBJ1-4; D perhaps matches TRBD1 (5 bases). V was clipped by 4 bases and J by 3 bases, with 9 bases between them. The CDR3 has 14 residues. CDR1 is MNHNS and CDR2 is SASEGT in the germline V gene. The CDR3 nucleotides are TGTGCCAGCAGTGTCTCAGGGTCTAATGAAAAACTGTTTTTT. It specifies CASSVSGSNEKLFF.

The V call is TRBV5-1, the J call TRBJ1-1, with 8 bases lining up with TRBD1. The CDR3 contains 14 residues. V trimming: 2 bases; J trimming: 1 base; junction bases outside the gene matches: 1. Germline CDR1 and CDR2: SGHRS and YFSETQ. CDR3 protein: CASSLDRGNTEAFF. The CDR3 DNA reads TGCGCCAGCAGCTTAGACAGGGGGAACACTGAAGCTTTCTTT.